Listed below are T cell receptor beta chains from one sample, sequenced in a study of T cells in Graves' hyperthyroidism and ophthalmopathy. In TCRdb, the multiplex PCR reads were re-called with MiXCR into one record per CDR3 protein. The sample consists of around 400,000 distinct CDR3 sequences, approximately 25% of them appearing once. The sample was blood. These TCRs come from a man aged 50 or older with Graves' hyperthyroidism. CDR3s include the opening cysteine and the closing phenylalanine or tryptophan. The order of the fields is J gene, D gene, clone size, V gene, CDR3 protein, CDR3 DNA. A D gene is named only where the DNA matches it firmly. Only some rows state a clone size, as once, few, many or a class for expanded clones.

J gene: TRBJ2-3; D gene: -; clone size: few; V gene: TRBV3-1; CDR3 protein: CASSQDVRDTQYF; CDR3 DNA: TGTGCCAGCAGCCAAGATGTTAGGGATACGCAGTATTTT
J gene: TRBJ2-1; D gene: -; clone size: few; V gene: TRBV6-1; CDR3 protein: CASSLAHRSYNEQFF; CDR3 DNA: TGTGCCAGCAGCCTAGCGCATCGGTCCTACAATGAGCAGTTCTTC
J gene: TRBJ1-4; D gene: TRBD1; clone size: -; V gene: TRBV7-9; CDR3 protein: CASSFPDRVGEKLFF; CDR3 DNA: TGTGCCAGCAGCTTCCCCGACAGGGTGGGGGAAAAACTGTTTTTT
J gene: TRBJ2-3; D gene: -; clone size: many; V gene: TRBV20-1; CDR3 protein: CSAWTGGTDTQYF; CDR3 DNA: TGCAGTGCTTGGACGGGGGGCACAGATACGCAGTATTTT
J gene: TRBJ2-5; D gene: -; clone size: -; V gene: TRBV5-1; CDR3 protein: CASSRTATQETQYF; CDR3 DNA: TGCGCCAGCAGCCGGACAGCCACTCAAGAGACCCAGTACTTC
J gene: TRBJ2-5; D gene: -; clone size: many; V gene: TRBV7-3; CDR3 protein: CASSLFGGETQYF; CDR3 DNA: TGTGCCAGCAGCTTATTCGGCGGTGAGACCCAGTACTTC
J gene: TRBJ1-3; D gene: -; clone size: -; V gene: TRBV7-2; CDR3 protein: CASSLEGGAGNTIYF; CDR3 DNA: TGTGCCAGCAGCTTAGAGGGGGGTGCTGGAAACACCATATATTTT
J gene: TRBJ2-7; D gene: TRBD1; clone size: few; V gene: TRBV19; CDR3 protein: CASRKTGDTYEQYF; CDR3 DNA: TGTGCCAGTAGGAAGACAGGGGATACCTACGAGCAGTACTTC
J gene: TRBJ2-7; D gene: -; clone size: -; V gene: TRBV30; CDR3 protein: CAWSTSRWNEQYF; CDR3 DNA: TGTGCCTGGAGTACCTCGAGGTGGAACGAGCAGTACTTC
J gene: TRBJ2-6; D gene: -; clone size: -; V gene: TRBV7-9; CDR3 protein: CASSSRKVTGANVLTF; CDR3 DNA: TGTGCCAGCAGCTCCCGTAAGGTTACTGGGGCCAACGTCCTGACTTTC
J gene: TRBJ1-6; D gene: -; clone size: few; V gene: TRBV9; CDR3 protein: CASSVTEGSPLHF; CDR3 DNA: TGTGCCAGCAGCGTAACAGAAGGGTCACCCCTCCACTTT
J gene: TRBJ1-5; D gene: -; clone size: -; V gene: TRBV6-5; CDR3 protein: CASSYLGSDQSQHF; CDR3 DNA: TGTGCCAGCAGTTACCTCGGGTCCGATCAGTCCCAGCATTTT
J gene: TRBJ2-3; D gene: TRBD1; clone size: -; V gene: TRBV10-3; CDR3 protein: CAISDLQGSDTQYF; CDR3 DNA: TGTGCCATCAGTGATTTACAGGGGTCAGATACGCAGTATTTT
J gene: TRBJ1-5; D gene: -; clone size: -; V gene: TRBV7-2; CDR3 protein: CASSPSAENQPQHF; CDR3 DNA: TGTGCCAGCAGTCCCTCCGCAGAAAATCAGCCCCAGCATTTT
J gene: TRBJ2-1; D gene: -; clone size: -; V gene: TRBV20-1; CDR3 protein: CSARDLGAGNNEQFF; CDR3 DNA: TGCAGTGCTAGAGATTTAGGGGCAGGCAACAATGAGCAGTTCTTC
J gene: TRBJ2-3; D gene: TRBD2; clone size: few; V gene: TRBV5-4; CDR3 protein: CASSLRTSGNTDTQYF; CDR3 DNA: TGTGCCAGCAGCTTGAGGACTAGCGGAAACACAGATACGCAGTATTTT
J gene: TRBJ2-4; D gene: -; clone size: many; V gene: TRBV7-8; CDR3 protein: CASSGGRHPGGYIQYF; CDR3 DNA: TGTGCCAGCAGCGGGGGGAGACACCCCGGGGGTTACATTCAGTACTTC
J gene: TRBJ2-5; D gene: TRBD2; clone size: many; V gene: TRBV6-2/TRBV6-3; CDR3 protein: CASSRTSGYQETQYF; CDR3 DNA: TGTGCCAGCAGCCGGACTAGCGGCTACCAAGAGACCCAGTACTTC
J gene: TRBJ2-1; D gene: -; clone size: few; V gene: TRBV20-1; CDR3 protein: CSASYRGEGEQFF; CDR3 DNA: TGCAGTGCTAGCTATCGGGGAGAAGGTGAGCAGTTCTTC
J gene: TRBJ2-1; D gene: TRBD2; clone size: many; V gene: TRBV6-2/TRBV6-3; CDR3 protein: CASRRVAGGSNEQFF; CDR3 DNA: TGTGCCAGCAGGAGAGTAGCGGGAGGGTCAAATGAGCAGTTCTTC
J gene: TRBJ1-4; D gene: -; clone size: -; V gene: TRBV7-9; CDR3 protein: CASSPHDSNEKLFF; CDR3 DNA: TGTGCCAGCAGCCCCCATGACAGTAATGAAAAACTGTTTTTT
J gene: TRBJ2-7; D gene: -; clone size: -; V gene: TRBV5-1; CDR3 protein: CASTGGETAYEQYF; CDR3 DNA: TGCGCCAGCACGGGCGGGGAGACGGCCTACGAGCAGTACTTC
J gene: TRBJ2-5; D gene: TRBD2; clone size: -; V gene: TRBV4-1; CDR3 protein: CASSQPFRDYGKETQYF; CDR3 DNA: TGCGCCAGCAGCCAACCCTTCCGGGACTATGGGAAGGAGACCCAGTACTTC
J gene: TRBJ2-1; D gene: -; clone size: many; V gene: TRBV2; CDR3 protein: CASSEVGPKQFF; CDR3 DNA: TGTGCCAGCAGTGAAGTCGGGCCAAAGCAGTTCTTC
J gene: TRBJ2-1; D gene: TRBD2; clone size: -; V gene: TRBV30; CDR3 protein: CAWSESSGLNNEQFF; CDR3 DNA: TGTGCCTGGAGTGAGTCTAGCGGGCTGAACAATGAGCAGTTCTTC
J gene: TRBJ1-2; D gene: -; clone size: -; V gene: TRBV29-1; CDR3 protein: CSVEVGGVDGYTF; CDR3 DNA: TGCAGCGTTGAAGTGGGAGGGGTCGATGGCTACACCTTC
J gene: TRBJ2-5; D gene: TRBD2; clone size: many; V gene: TRBV2; CDR3 protein: CASISRSGSGRGGETQYF; CDR3 DNA: TGTGCCAGCATATCAAGGAGTGGTAGCGGGAGAGGGGGGGAGACCCAGTACTTC
J gene: TRBJ2-1; D gene: TRBD2; clone size: -; V gene: TRBV29-1; CDR3 protein: CSLGGVASGADNEQFF; CDR3 DNA: TGCAGTCTTGGTGGGGTAGCTAGCGGCGCTGACAATGAGCAGTTCTTC
J gene: TRBJ2-1; D gene: -; clone size: -; V gene: TRBV6-1; CDR3 protein: CASRQGPGTSSSYNEQFF; CDR3 DNA: TGTGCCAGCAGACAGGGACCCGGGACCTCAAGCTCCTACAATGAGCAGTTCTTC
J gene: TRBJ1-1; D gene: -; clone size: many; V gene: TRBV28; CDR3 protein: CASIQGGLTEAFF; CDR3 DNA: TGTGCCAGCATCCAGGGAGGTCTCACTGAAGCTTTCTTT
J gene: TRBJ2-1; D gene: -; clone size: many; V gene: TRBV11-2; CDR3 protein: CASSLAAHSSYNEQFF; CDR3 DNA: TGTGCCAGCAGCTTAGCCGCCCACAGCTCCTACAATGAGCAGTTCTTC
J gene: TRBJ2-3; D gene: -; clone size: few; V gene: TRBV6-1; CDR3 protein: CASSVGAELGTQYF; CDR3 DNA: TGTGCCAGCAGCGTGGGTGCGGAACTGGGTACGCAGTATTTT
J gene: TRBJ1-5; D gene: TRBD1; clone size: few; V gene: TRBV2; CDR3 protein: CASSLGQGQGYQPQHF; CDR3 DNA: TGTGCCAGCAGCCTAGGACAGGGACAGGGGTATCAGCCCCAGCATTTT
J gene: TRBJ1-2; D gene: -; clone size: few; V gene: TRBV29-1; CDR3 protein: CSVESSTNYGYTF; CDR3 DNA: TGCAGCGTTGAATCATCGACAAACTATGGCTACACCTTC
J gene: TRBJ2-5; D gene: -; clone size: few; V gene: TRBV20-1; CDR3 protein: CSARDSDRTETQYF; CDR3 DNA: TGCAGTGCTAGAGATTCCGACAGAACCGAGACCCAGTACTTC
J gene: TRBJ1-2; D gene: -; clone size: -; V gene: TRBV10-3; CDR3 protein: CATKDGLDGYTF; CDR3 DNA: TGTGCCACCAAGGATGGACTAGATGGCTACACCTTC
J gene: TRBJ2-1; D gene: TRBD1; clone size: few; V gene: TRBV10-3; CDR3 protein: CAINEVGQGYNEQFF; CDR3 DNA: TGTGCCATCAACGAGGTGGGACAGGGGTACAATGAGCAGTTCTTC
J gene: TRBJ2-3; D gene: TRBD1; clone size: few; V gene: TRBV5-1; CDR3 protein: CASSSGQGADTQYF; CDR3 DNA: TGCGCCAGCAGCAGCGGACAGGGAGCAGATACGCAGTATTTT
J gene: TRBJ2-3; D gene: TRBD2; clone size: few; V gene: TRBV3-1; CDR3 protein: CASSQAASGWGTQYF; CDR3 DNA: TGTGCCAGCAGCCAAGCGGCTAGCGGGTGGGGTACGCAGTATTTT
J gene: TRBJ2-7; D gene: TRBD1; clone size: many; V gene: TRBV29-1; CDR3 protein: CSAGDSTYEQYF; CDR3 DNA: TGCAGCGCTGGGGACAGCACCTACGAGCAGTACTTC
J gene: TRBJ2-1; D gene: TRBD2; clone size: many; V gene: TRBV12-3/TRBV12-4; CDR3 protein: CASSFNAGVGNEQFF; CDR3 DNA: TGTGCCAGCAGTTTTAATGCGGGAGTTGGGAATGAGCAGTTCTTC
J gene: TRBJ1-4; D gene: -; clone size: -; V gene: TRBV28; CDR3 protein: CAIATEYPAKLFF; CDR3 DNA: TGTGCCATCGCCACAGAGTATCCCGCAAAACTGTTTTTT
J gene: TRBJ2-7; D gene: TRBD2; clone size: many; V gene: TRBV12-3/TRBV12-4; CDR3 protein: CASSNTSGRAYEQYF; CDR3 DNA: TGTGCCAGCAGCAACACTAGCGGGAGGGCCTACGAGCAGTACTTC
J gene: TRBJ2-1; D gene: TRBD2; clone size: -; V gene: TRBV20-1; CDR3 protein: CSAVGRARYNEQFF; CDR3 DNA: TGCAGTGCTGTCGGGAGGGCCCGGTACAATGAGCAGTTCTTC
J gene: TRBJ1-1; D gene: TRBD1; clone size: -; V gene: TRBV18; CDR3 protein: CASSPLGTGSTEAFF; CDR3 DNA: TGTGCCAGCTCACCACTAGGGACAGGGAGCACTGAAGCTTTCTTT
J gene: TRBJ2-1; D gene: TRBD2; clone size: many; V gene: TRBV3-1; CDR3 protein: CASSPPGLAGREQFF; CDR3 DNA: TGTGCCAGCAGCCCGCCGGGACTAGCGGGACGTGAGCAGTTCTTC
J gene: TRBJ2-5; D gene: TRBD1; clone size: -; V gene: TRBV11-2; CDR3 protein: CASSLYSSGTGVTGVKETQYF; CDR3 DNA: TGTGCCAGCAGCTTATATTCCTCTGGGACAGGGGTGACGGGCGTGAAAGAGACCCAGTACTTC
J gene: TRBJ2-3; D gene: TRBD1; clone size: -; V gene: TRBV5-6; CDR3 protein: CASSLTGTVGEDTQYF; CDR3 DNA: TGTGCCAGCAGCCTGACAGGGACGGTGGGAGAGGATACGCAGTATTTT
J gene: TRBJ1-4; D gene: -; clone size: -; V gene: TRBV18; CDR3 protein: CASSRARHATNEKLFF; CDR3 DNA: TGTGCCAGCTCACGGGCCAGGCATGCAACTAATGAAAAACTGTTTTTT
J gene: TRBJ2-5; D gene: TRBD1; clone size: few; V gene: TRBV28; CDR3 protein: CASSSLEGQGRETQYF; CDR3 DNA: TGTGCCAGCAGTTCCCTGGAGGGACAGGGAAGAGAGACCCAGTACTTC
J gene: TRBJ2-7; D gene: -; clone size: few; V gene: TRBV12-3/TRBV12-4; CDR3 protein: CASSLDLRTVYEQYF; CDR3 DNA: TGTGCCAGCAGTTTAGATTTGAGGACTGTCTACGAGCAGTACTTC
J gene: TRBJ2-1; D gene: -; clone size: -; V gene: TRBV20-1; CDR3 protein: CSASGLHNEQFF; CDR3 DNA: TGCAGTGCTAGCGGGTTGCACAATGAGCAGTTCTTC
J gene: TRBJ2-3; D gene: TRBD2; clone size: few; V gene: TRBV6-2/TRBV6-3; CDR3 protein: CASSYLTVLAGSTDTQYF; CDR3 DNA: TGTGCCAGCAGCTACCTCACGGTACTAGCGGGCAGCACAGATACGCAGTATTTT
J gene: TRBJ2-7; D gene: -; clone size: many; V gene: TRBV12-3/TRBV12-4; CDR3 protein: CASSFRIGRLPSYEQYF; CDR3 DNA: TGTGCCAGCAGTTTTCGTATCGGGAGACTGCCCTCCTACGAGCAGTACTTC
J gene: TRBJ2-2; D gene: -; clone size: -; V gene: TRBV7-3; CDR3 protein: CASSFGGQTGELFF; CDR3 DNA: TGTGCCAGCAGCTTTGGGGGGCAGACCGGGGAGCTGTTTTTT
J gene: TRBJ1-1; D gene: -; clone size: -; V gene: TRBV5-1; CDR3 protein: CASSPQTSEKAFF; CDR3 DNA: TGCGCCAGCAGCCCCCAAACGTCTGAAAAAGCTTTCTTT
J gene: TRBJ2-2; D gene: -; clone size: few; V gene: TRBV24-1; CDR3 protein: CATSSPNTGELFF; CDR3 DNA: TGTGCCACCTCAAGCCCTAACACCGGGGAGCTGTTTTTT
J gene: TRBJ2-3; D gene: -; clone size: many; V gene: TRBV2; CDR3 protein: CASSEGARWGDTQYF; CDR3 DNA: TGTGCCAGCAGTGAAGGAGCCCGGTGGGGAGATACGCAGTATTTT
J gene: TRBJ2-7; D gene: TRBD2; clone size: few; V gene: TRBV18; CDR3 protein: CASSITSGGFYEQYF; CDR3 DNA: TGTGCCAGCTCAATAACTAGCGGGGGTTTCTACGAGCAGTACTTC
J gene: TRBJ2-7; D gene: -; clone size: -; V gene: TRBV5-1; CDR3 protein: CASSSGMDPFF; CDR3 DNA: TGCGCCAGCAGCTCTGGGATGGACCCCTTCTTC